This T cell receptor beta chain originates from a study of early stage breast cancer tumors. Each sample had two DNA replicates, approximately 0.5 ug blood or around 1.5 ug tissue. Assay used: immunoSEQ multiplex PCR; TCRdb lists only in-frame clones, some missing. The sample lists approximately 52,000 clones, 65% to 90% occurring once. Germline V gene lookup returns CDR1 MDHEN and CDR2 SYDVKM. V shed 8 bases and J shed 6 bases, with 12 bases lying between them. This CDR3 is built from 12 residues. In regard to this clone: Its antigen is unknown.

General study points: Most shared enriched TCRB sequences were commonly generated ones.

The sequencing input was blood. The rearrangement links TRBV28 to TRBJ2-3; D gene uncertain. The source is a person aged 45 to 60 with breast cancer. This chain's CDR3 is CASAVPADTQYF. The CDR3 DNA sequence: TGTGCCAGCGCCGTACCGGCGGATACGCAGTATTTT. The entire variable domain, with the rest obtained from reference TRBV28 and TRBJ2-3, is as follows: DVKVTQSSRYLVKRTGEKVFLECVQDMDHENMFWYRQDPGLGLRLIYFSYDVKMKEKGDIPEGYSVSREKKERFSLILESASTNQTSMYLCASAVPADTQYFGPGTRLTVL.